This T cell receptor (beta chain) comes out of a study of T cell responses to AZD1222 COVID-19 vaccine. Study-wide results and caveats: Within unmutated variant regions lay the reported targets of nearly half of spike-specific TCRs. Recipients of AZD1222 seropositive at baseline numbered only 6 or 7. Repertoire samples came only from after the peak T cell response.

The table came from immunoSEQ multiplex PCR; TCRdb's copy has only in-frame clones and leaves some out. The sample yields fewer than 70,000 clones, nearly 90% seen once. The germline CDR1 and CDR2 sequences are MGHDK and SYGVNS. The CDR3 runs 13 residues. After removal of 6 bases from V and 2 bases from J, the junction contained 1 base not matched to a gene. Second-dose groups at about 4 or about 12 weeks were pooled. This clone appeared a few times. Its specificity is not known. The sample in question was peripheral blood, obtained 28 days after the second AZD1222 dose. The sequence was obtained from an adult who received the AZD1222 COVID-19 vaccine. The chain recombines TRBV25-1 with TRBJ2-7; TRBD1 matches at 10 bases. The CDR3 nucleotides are TGTGCCAGCAGAGGGACAGGGGCCTACGAGCAGTACTTC. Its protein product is CASRGTGAYEQYF.